One and the same sample provided the 13 T cell receptor beta chains below, sequenced in a study of identical twins. TCRdb re-called the 5' RACE reads with MiXCR, one entry per CDR3 protein. The sample gives nearly 900,000 distinct CDR3 sequences, more than 9% of which show up once; 1.5% to 2% is in the top ten. These data were also filed under a second study, of yellow fever vaccine responses in identical twins.

Sequencing input: PBMCs. The receptors stem from a young woman in good health.

This clonotype has a handful of counts. The chain has TRBV4-1 and TRBJ2-1; 7 bases fit TRBD2. The ends lost 3 bases at V and 0 bases at J; junction bases unmatched: 2. This CDR3 region has 15 residues. The germline gives CDR1 MGHRA, CDR2 YSYEKL. The CDR3 spells CASSQGLPSYNEQFF. The CDR3, as DNA: TGCGCCAGCAGCCAGGGACTACCCTCCTACAATGAGCAGTTCTTC.

The sample holds a few counts of this clonotype. The CDR3 sequence: CASSPPGASPGELFF. The CDR3 coding sequence is TGTGCCAGCAGTCCCCCCGGGGCGTCACCCGGGGAGCTGTTTTTT. The rearrangement joins TRBV6-1 to TRBJ2-2; the D call may be TRBD1 or TRBD2 (5 bases each). The CDR3 has 15 residues. CDR1 is MNHNS and CDR2 is SASEGT in the germline V gene. Trimming removed 5 bases from V and 6 bases from J, with 16 bases in between.

This clonotype was detected only a few times. This chain links TRBV27 with TRBJ2-3, with D possibly being TRBD1 (6 bases). Trimming removed 3 bases at V and 0 bases at J, with 10 bases between. The CDR3 contains 15 residues. The germline CDR1 and CDR2 sequences are MNHEY and SMNVEV (reference sequence). The CDR3 loop reads CASSFRDTSTDTQYF. DNA of the CDR3: TGTGCCAGCAGTTTTCGGGACACGAGCACAGATACGCAGTATTTT.

The chain joins TRBV5-1 to TRBJ2-7; 7 bases are a match to TRBD2. Germline CDR1 reads SGHRS; CDR2 reads YFSETQ. J was trimmed by 1 base and V by 4 bases; bases with no gene match: 14. This CDR3 contains 17 residues. In DNA, the CDR3 is TGCGCCAGCAGCACCCGGTCTACTAGCGCCGCGTCCTACGAGCAGTACTTC. It specifies CASSTRSTSAASYEQYF.

The rearrangement links TRBV12-3 or TRBV12-4 to TRBJ2-2; D is perhaps TRBD2 (5 bases). The length of the CDR3 is 16 residues. The V end lost 7 bases, the J end lost 4 bases, and 19 bases lay between the germline ends. DNA of the CDR3: TGTGCCAGCACCCCTTTGGAGGCCCCGCCCACCGGGGAGCTGTTTTTT. Translating gives CASTPLEAPPTGELFF.

The chain uses TRBV6-5 and TRBJ2-7; D is possibly TRBD1 or TRBD2 (5 bases each). CDR1 and CDR2 (germline): MNHEY, SVGAGI. The CDR3 loop spans 14 amino acids. The germline V and J ends were trimmed by 0 bases and 5 bases, with 11 bases remaining between them. CDR3 coding DNA: TGTGCCAGCAGTTACTCGAGGGACGTGGACGAGCAGTACGTC. Its protein is CASSYSRDVDEQYV.

The chain links TRBV4-1 to TRBJ2-2, with D possibly matching TRBD1 (6 bases). The ends were cut back, 0 bases at V and 1 base at J, with 9 bases in the middle. There are 16 residues in the CDR3. Germline V gene sequence: CDR1 MGHRA, CDR2 YSYEKL. This chain's CDR3 is CASSQDGGGNTGELFF. CDR3 nucleotides: TGCGCCAGCAGCCAAGATGGGGGCGGGAACACCGGGGAGCTGTTTTTT.

CDR3 sequence: CASRTSGTVERSYNEQFF. The CDR3 region has the DNA TGTGCCAGTAGGACTAGCGGGACAGTGGAGAGATCCTACAATGAGCAGTTCTTC. The gene calls are TRBV19 and TRBJ2-1; TRBD2 matches 11 bases. The length of the CDR3 is 18 residues. Germline CDR1 and CDR2: LNHDA and SQIVND (reference sequence). Trimming took 6 bases from V and 1 from J; bases not matched to a gene: 11.

The gene calls are TRBV7-8 and TRBJ2-2; D unclear. The germline V and J ends were trimmed by 3 bases and 3 bases, with 17 bases remaining between them. Germline V lookup: CDR1 SGHVS, CDR2 FQNEAQ. The CDR3 has 17 residues. The CDR3 sequence is CASSFHTDTSDTGELFF. The CDR3 nucleotides are TGTGCCAGCAGCTTTCACACCGATACGTCGGACACCGGGGAGCTGTTTTTT. Filled out from reference TRBV7-8 and TRBJ2-2, the complete variable domain reads GAGVSQSPRYKVAKRGQDVALRCDPISGHVSLFWYQQALGQGPEFLTYFQNEAQLDKSGLPSDRFFAERPEGSVSTLKIQRTQQEDSAVYLCASSFHTDTSDTGELFFGEGSRLTVL.

This clonotype was detected a few times. This sequence joins TRBV19 and TRBJ2-7; a possible D gene is TRBD2 (5 bases). Between the trimmed V and J ends, which lost 1 base and 1 base, there was a span of 8 bases. The CDR3 totals 14 residues. Per germline, CDR1 LNHDA and CDR2 SQIVND (reference sequence). CDR3 region: CASSIGTSSYEQYF. The CDR3 coding sequence is TGTGCCAGTAGTATAGGGACTTCTTCCTACGAGCAGTACTTC.

The rearrangement links TRBV20-1 to TRBJ2-3; TRBD2 matches 10 bases. The CDR3 has 15 residues. Trimming at V came to 2 bases and at J to 4 bases, leaving 6 bases not matched to a gene. CDR1 DFQATT and CDR2 SNEGSKA come from the germline V gene (reference sequence). DNA of the CDR3: TGCAGTGCTAGATCGCTAGCGGGAGCCCCAGATACGCAGTATTTT. This encodes CSARSLAGAPDTQYF.

This clonotype was counted a few times. The chain employs TRBV27 and TRBJ2-1, with no clear D. CDR3 length: 12 residues. Germline V CDR1 and CDR2: MNHEY, SMNVEV (reference sequence). V shed 4 bases and J shed 10 bases, with 11 bases lying between them. The CDR3 sequence: CASSYPLGEQFF. CDR3 bases: TGTGCCAGCAGTTACCCCTTGGGAGAGCAGTTCTTC.

This clonotype was seen at least ten times. The rearrangement joins TRBV10-2 to TRBJ2-1; D might be TRBD2 (5 bases). The CDR3 runs 14 residues. Trimming cost V 2 bases and J 1 base, with 6 bases left between them. Looked up from germline, CDR1 is WSHSY and CDR2 is SAAADI. In nucleotides, the CDR3 is TGCGCCAGCAGTGAGCCGGGATCCTACAATGAGCAGTTCTTC. This translates into CASSEPGSYNEQFF.